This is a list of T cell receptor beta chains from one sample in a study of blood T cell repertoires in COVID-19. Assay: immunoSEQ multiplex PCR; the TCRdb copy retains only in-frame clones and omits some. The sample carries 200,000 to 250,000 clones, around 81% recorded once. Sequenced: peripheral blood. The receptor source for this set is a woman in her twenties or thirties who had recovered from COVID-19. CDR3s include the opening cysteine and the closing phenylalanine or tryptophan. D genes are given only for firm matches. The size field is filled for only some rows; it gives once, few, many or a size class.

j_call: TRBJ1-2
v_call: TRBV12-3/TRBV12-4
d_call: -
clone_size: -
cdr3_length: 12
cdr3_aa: CASTDPGGGYTF
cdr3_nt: TGTGCCAGCACCGACCCCGGCGGTGGCTACACCTTC

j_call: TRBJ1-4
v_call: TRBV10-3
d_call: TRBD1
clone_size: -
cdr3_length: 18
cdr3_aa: CAIKPGQGKDSTNEKLFF
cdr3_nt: TGTGCCATCAAGCCCGGACAGGGGAAGGATTCAACTAATGAAAAACTGTTTTTT

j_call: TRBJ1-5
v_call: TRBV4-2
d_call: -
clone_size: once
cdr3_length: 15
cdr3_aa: CASSRYGLGAQPQHF
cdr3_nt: TGTGCCAGCAGCCGTTACGGCCTGGGGGCACAGCCCCAGCATTTT

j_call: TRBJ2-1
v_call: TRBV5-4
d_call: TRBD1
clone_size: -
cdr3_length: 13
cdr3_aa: CASSPNTGDEQFF
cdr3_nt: TGTGCCAGCAGCCCGAATACAGGGGATGAGCAGTTCTTC

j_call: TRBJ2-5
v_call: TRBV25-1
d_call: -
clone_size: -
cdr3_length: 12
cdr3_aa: CASSGYGETQYF
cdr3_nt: TGTGCCAGCAGTGGTTATGGCGAGACCCAGTACTTC

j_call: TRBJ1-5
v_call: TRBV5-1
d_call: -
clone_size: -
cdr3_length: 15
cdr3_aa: CASSLEGVGNQPQHF
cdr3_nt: TGCGCCAGCAGCTTGGAAGGGGTGGGCAATCAGCCCCAGCATTTT

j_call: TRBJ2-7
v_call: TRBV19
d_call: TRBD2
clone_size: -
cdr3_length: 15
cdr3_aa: CASSIVRLAGREQYF
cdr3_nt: TGTGCCAGTAGTATAGTGAGGCTAGCGGGAAGAGAGCAGTACTTC

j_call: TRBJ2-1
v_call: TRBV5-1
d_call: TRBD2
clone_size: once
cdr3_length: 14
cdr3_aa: CASSLEASGPYEFF
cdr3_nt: TGCGCCAGCAGCTTGGAGGCTAGCGGGCCTTATGAGTTCTTC

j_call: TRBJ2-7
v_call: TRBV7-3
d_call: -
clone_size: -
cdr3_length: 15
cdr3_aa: CASSRGTQRASEQYF
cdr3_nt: TGTGCCAGCAGCCGAGGGACACAGCGAGCGAGCGAGCAGTACTTC

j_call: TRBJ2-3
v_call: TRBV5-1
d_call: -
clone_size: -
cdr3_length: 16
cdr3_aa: CASSLEGSGGTDTQYF
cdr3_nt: TGCGCCAGCAGCTTGGAAGGGTCCGGGGGCACAGATACGCAGTATTTT

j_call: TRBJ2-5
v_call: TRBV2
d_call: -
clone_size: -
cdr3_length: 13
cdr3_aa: CASSAPGVKTQYF
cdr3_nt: TGTGCCAGCAGTGCTCCGGGAGTTAAGACCCAGTACTTC

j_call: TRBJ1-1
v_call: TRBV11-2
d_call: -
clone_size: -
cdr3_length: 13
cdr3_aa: CASSLDRRAEAFF
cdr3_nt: TGTGCCAGCAGCTTAGATCGTCGGGCTGAAGCTTTCTTT

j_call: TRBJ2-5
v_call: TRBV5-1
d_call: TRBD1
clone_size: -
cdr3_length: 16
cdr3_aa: CASSDAGTVVQETQYF
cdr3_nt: TGCGCCAGCAGCGACGCCGGGACAGTGGTCCAAGAGACCCAGTACTTC

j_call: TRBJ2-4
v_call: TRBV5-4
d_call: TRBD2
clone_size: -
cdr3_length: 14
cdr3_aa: CASSYASGENIQYF
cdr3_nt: TGTGCCAGCAGCTATGCTAGCGGAGAAAACATTCAGTACTTC

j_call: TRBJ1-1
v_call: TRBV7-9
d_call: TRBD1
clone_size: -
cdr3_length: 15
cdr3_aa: CASSSSPTGFLEAFF
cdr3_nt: TGTGCCAGCAGCTCCTCCCCGACAGGGTTCCTTGAAGCTTTCTTT

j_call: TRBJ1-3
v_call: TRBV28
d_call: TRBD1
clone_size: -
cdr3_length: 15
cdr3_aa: CASSSRTGGRNTIYF
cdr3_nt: TGTGCCAGCAGTTCTCGGACAGGGGGGAGAAACACCATATATTTT

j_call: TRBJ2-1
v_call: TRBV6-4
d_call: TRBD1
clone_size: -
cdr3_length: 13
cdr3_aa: CASSEDRVGEQFF
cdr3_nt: TGTGCCAGCAGTGAGGACAGGGTTGGTGAGCAGTTCTTC

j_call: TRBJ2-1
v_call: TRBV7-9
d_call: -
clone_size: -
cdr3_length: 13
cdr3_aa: CAPSPGGSGDQFF
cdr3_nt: TGTGCCCCCAGCCCAGGTGGGAGCGGAGATCAGTTCTTC

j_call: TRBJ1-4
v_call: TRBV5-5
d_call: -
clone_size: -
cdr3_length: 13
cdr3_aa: CASSPTPMEKLFF
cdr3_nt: TGTGCCAGCAGCCCAACACCCATGGAGAAACTGTTTTTT

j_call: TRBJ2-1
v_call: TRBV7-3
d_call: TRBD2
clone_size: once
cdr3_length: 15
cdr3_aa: CASSSIAGAHNEQFF
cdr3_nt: TGTGCCAGCAGCTCTATAGCGGGAGCCCACAATGAGCAGTTCTTC

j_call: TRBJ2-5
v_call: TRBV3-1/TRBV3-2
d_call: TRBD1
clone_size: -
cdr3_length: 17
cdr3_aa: CASSQDSGRGLLETQYF
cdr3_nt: TGTGCCAGCAGCCAAGATAGCGGCAGGGGGCTGCTGGAGACCCAGTACTTC

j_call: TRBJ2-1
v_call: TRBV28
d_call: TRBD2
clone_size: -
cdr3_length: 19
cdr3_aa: CASSLVMAGGPNPYNEQFF
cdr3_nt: TGTGCCAGCAGTTTAGTAATGGCGGGAGGGCCTAATCCTTACAATGAGCAGTTCTTC

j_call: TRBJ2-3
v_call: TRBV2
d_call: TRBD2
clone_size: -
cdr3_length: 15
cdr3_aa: CASRETLAGKDTQYF
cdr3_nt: TGTGCCAGCAGGGAGACACTAGCGGGGAAGGATACGCAGTATTTT

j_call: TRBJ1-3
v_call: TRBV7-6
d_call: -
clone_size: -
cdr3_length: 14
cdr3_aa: CASSLTGNGNTIYF
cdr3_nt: TGTGCCAGCAGCTTAACAGGGAACGGAAACACCATATATTTT

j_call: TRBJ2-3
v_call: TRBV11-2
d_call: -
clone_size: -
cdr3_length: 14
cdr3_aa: CASSPLSSTDTQYF
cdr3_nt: TGTGCCAGCAGTCCCCTATCTAGCACAGATACGCAGTATTTT

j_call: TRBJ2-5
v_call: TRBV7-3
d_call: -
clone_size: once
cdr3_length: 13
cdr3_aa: CASSSQPQETQYF
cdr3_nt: TGTGCCAGCAGCTCACAGCCCCAAGAGACCCAGTACTTC

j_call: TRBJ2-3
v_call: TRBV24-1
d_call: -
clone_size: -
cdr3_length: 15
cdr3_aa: CATSPEASGTDTQYF
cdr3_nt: TGTGCCACTTCACCGGAGGCATCCGGCACAGATACGCAGTATTTT

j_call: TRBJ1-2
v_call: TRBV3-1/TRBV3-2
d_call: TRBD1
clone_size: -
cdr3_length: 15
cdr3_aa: CASSQDWGQGAGYTF
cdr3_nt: TGTGCCAGCAGCCAAGATTGGGGACAGGGGGCGGGCTACACCTTC

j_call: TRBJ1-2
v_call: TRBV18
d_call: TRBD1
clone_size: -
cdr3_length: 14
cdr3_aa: CASSQDQGAGGYTF
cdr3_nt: TGTGCCAGCTCACAAGATCAGGGGGCGGGCGGCTACACCTTC

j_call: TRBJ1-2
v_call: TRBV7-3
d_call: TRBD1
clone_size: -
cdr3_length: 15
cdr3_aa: CASSISGTDNYGYTF
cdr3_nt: TGTGCCAGCAGCATCTCCGGGACAGATAATTATGGCTACACCTTC

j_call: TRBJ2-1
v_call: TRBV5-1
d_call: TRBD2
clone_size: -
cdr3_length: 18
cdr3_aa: CASSLEGLAGSSYNEQFF
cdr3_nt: TGCGCCAGCAGCTTGGAGGGACTAGCGGGCAGCTCCTACAATGAGCAGTTCTTC

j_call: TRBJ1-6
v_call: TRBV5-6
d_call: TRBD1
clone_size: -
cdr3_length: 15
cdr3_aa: CASSLGDRDHSPLHF
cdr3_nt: TGTGCCAGCAGCTTGGGGGACAGGGATCATTCACCCCTCCACTTT

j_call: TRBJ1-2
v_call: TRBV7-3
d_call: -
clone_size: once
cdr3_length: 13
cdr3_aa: CASSLKAGYGYTF
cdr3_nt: TGTGCCAGCAGCTTAAAGGCAGGGTATGGCTACACCTTC

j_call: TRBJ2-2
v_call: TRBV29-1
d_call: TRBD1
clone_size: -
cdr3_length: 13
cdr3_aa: CSVWAGGDGELFF
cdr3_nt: TGCAGCGTTTGGGCAGGGGGCGACGGGGAGCTGTTTTTT

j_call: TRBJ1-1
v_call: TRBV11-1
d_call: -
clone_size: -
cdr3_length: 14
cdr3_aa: CASSLDRVGTEAFF
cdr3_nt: TGTGCCAGCAGCTTAGACCGGGTAGGCACTGAAGCTTTCTTT

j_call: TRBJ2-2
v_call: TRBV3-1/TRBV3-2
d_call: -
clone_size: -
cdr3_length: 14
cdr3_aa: CASSQPDRTGELFF
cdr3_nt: TGTGCCAGCAGCCAACCAGACAGAACCGGGGAGCTGTTTTTT

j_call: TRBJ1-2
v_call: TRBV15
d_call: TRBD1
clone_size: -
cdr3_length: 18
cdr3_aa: CATSRDRQGALRDYGYTF
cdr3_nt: TGTGCCACCAGCAGAGATCGACAGGGGGCGTTGCGGGACTATGGCTACACCTTC

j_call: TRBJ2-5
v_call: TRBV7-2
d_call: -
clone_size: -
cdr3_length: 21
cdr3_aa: CASSLASREPVRLTFQETQYF
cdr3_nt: TGTGCCAGCAGCTTAGCTTCGCGAGAGCCCGTACGTCTAACCTTCCAAGAGACCCAGTACTTC

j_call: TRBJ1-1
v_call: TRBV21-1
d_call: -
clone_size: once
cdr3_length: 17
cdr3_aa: CASSKNRRGGFNTEAFF
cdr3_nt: TGTGCCAGCAGCAAAAATAGGCGGGGAGGGTTCAACACTGAAGCTTTCTTT

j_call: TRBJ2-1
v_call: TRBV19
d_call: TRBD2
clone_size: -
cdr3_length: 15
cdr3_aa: CASSTLGLVHNEQFF
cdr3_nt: TGTGCCAGTAGTACCCTGGGACTAGTCCACAATGAGCAGTTCTTC

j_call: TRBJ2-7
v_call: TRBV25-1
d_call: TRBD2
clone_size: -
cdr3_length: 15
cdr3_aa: CASSTGLAGSYEQYF
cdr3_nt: TGTGCCAGCAGCACGGGACTAGCGGGGTCCTACGAGCAGTACTTC

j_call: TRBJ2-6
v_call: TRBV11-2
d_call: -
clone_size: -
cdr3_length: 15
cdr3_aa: CASSYDRSGANVLTF
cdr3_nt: TGTGCCAGCAGTTATGACAGGTCTGGGGCCAACGTCCTGACTTTC

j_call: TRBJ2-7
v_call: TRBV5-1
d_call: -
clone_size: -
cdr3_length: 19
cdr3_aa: CASSLVRDRSASGGYEQYF
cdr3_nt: TGCGCCAGCAGCTTGGTTCGGGACAGGTCGGCTAGCGGCGGCTACGAGCAGTACTTC

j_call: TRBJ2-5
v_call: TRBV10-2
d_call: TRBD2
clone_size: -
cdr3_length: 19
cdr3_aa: CASSESGLAGDVSRETQYF
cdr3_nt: TGCGCCAGCAGTGAGTCGGGACTAGCGGGAGACGTTTCCCGGGAGACCCAGTACTTC